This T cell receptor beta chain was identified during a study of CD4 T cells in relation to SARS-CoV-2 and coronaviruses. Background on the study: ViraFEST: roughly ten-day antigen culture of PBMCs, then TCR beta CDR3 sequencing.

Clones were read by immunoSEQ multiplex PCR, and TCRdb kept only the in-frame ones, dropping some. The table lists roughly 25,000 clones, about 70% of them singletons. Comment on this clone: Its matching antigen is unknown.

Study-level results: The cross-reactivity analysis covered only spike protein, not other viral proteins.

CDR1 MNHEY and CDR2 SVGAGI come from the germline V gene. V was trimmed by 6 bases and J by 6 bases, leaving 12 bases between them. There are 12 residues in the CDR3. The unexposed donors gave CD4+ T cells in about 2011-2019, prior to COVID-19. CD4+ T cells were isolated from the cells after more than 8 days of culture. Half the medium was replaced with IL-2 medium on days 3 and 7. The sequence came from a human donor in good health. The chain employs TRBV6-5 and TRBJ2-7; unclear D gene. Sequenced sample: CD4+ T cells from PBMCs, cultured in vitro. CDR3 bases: TGTGCCAGCAGCCGAAGCACATCCGAGCAGTACTTC. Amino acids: CASSRSTSEQYF.